Following are 12 T cell receptor beta chains from one sample sequenced in a study of blood T cell repertoires in COVID-19. Assay used: immunoSEQ multiplex PCR; TCRdb lists only in-frame clones, some missing. The profile covers roughly 39,000 clones, with about 88% appearing a single time and roughly 19% taken by the ten largest. The sequencing sample was made of peripheral blood. The receptors derive from a man aged 50 to 59 in a cohort sampled during active COVID-19.

J is TRBJ2-3 and V is TRBV10-3; D is undetermined. V lost 4 bases to trimming and J lost 2 bases, with 7 bases between them. The germline V gene has CDR1 ENHRY and CDR2 SYGVKD. The CDR3 runs to 13 residues. Here the CDR3 DNA reads TGTGCCATCAGTGTTCGCGACACAGATACGCAGTATTTT. This codes for CAISVRDTDTQYF.

The rearrangement joins TRBV27 to TRBJ2-2, with TRBD2 identical over 7 bases. Germline-derived CDR1 and CDR2 are MNHEY and SMNVEV (reference sequence). J was trimmed by 9 bases and V by 1 base; bases with no gene match: 14. This CDR3 is 17 amino acids long. The CDR3 bases are TGTGCCAGCAGTTTATTATCGGGGGGAGAGGCAACCCGGGAGCTGTTTTTT. Translating gives CASSLLSGGEATRELFF.

The chain couples TRBV6-5 to TRBJ1-1, with D possibly matching TRBD1 (5 bases). The V and J ends lost 1 base and 3 bases respectively, with 12 bases between them. CDR3 size: 15 residues. The germline gives CDR1 MNHEY, CDR2 SVGAGI. CDR3 sequence reads: CASSYFPTGDTEAFF. The CDR3 DNA reads as TGTGCCAGCAGTTACTTTCCGACGGGGGACACTGAAGCTTTCTTT.

The chain uses TRBV6-2 or TRBV6-3 and TRBJ2-7, with D tentatively TRBD1 (6 bases). Per the germline V gene, CDR1 is MNHEY and CDR2 is SVGEGT. CDR3 length: 14 amino acids. The germline V and J ends were trimmed by 4 bases and 3 bases, with 13 bases remaining between them. The CDR3 nucleotides read TGTGCCAGCAGTTCGACAGGACTGGGCTACGAGCAGTACTTC. The encoded protein is CASSSTGLGYEQYF.

The rearrangement links TRBV18 to TRBJ2-7; maybe TRBD2 (5 bases). Germline values: CDR1 KGHSH, CDR2 LQKENI. The CDR3 covers 14 residues. V was clipped by 2 bases and J by 4 bases, with 12 bases between them. The CDR3: CASSPTRVGYEQYV. In nucleotides, the CDR3 is TGTGCCAGCTCACCAACGAGGGTCGGATACGAGCAGTACGTC.

This clone has a handful of counts. This chain uses TRBV21-1 with TRBJ2-7; the D call TRBD2 from the table was never checked on the DNA. TRBV21-1 is given as a pseudogene. The length of the CDR3 is 14 residues. The CDR3 loop is CASSKVKRLYEQYV. The CDR3 DNA follows: TGTGCCAGCAGCAAAGTCAAGCGGCTCTACGAGCAGTACGTC.

V is TRBV18 and J is TRBJ2-5; 8 bases agree with TRBD2. V gave up 0 bases and J gave up 2 bases; unmatched junction bases: 5. CDR1 and CDR2 from the germline V gene are KGHSH and LQKENI. The length of the CDR3 is 16 residues. DNA for the CDR3: TGTGCCAGCTCACCACCGAGCGGGGGCCCGCAAGAGACCCAGTACTTC. This encodes CASSPPSGGPQETQYF.

The chain carries TRBV29-1 and TRBJ2-3; 10 nucleotides agree with TRBD2. The CDR3 covers 14 residues. With V trimmed by 2 bases and J by 2 bases, 1 base remained unmatched. Per the germline V gene, CDR1 is SQVTM and CDR2 is ANQGSEA. The CDR3 bases are TGCAGCGTTGAACTAGCGGGAGTCACAGATACGCAGTATTTT. This translates into CSVELAGVTDTQYF.

V and J are TRBV5-4 and TRBJ1-4; D might be TRBD1 (6 bases). V lost 0 bases and J lost 6, with 15 bases in between. The CDR3 has 16 residues. Germline V gene lookup returns CDR1 SGHNT and CDR2 YYREEE (reference sequence). In DNA, the CDR3 is TGTGCCAGCAGCTTGGGAGGAGGCAGGGGCGATGAAAAACTGTTTTTT. Translation gives CASSLGGGRGDEKLFF.

Only one count was recorded for this clone. J is TRBJ1-1 and V is TRBV18; D remains ambiguous. CDR3 length equals 15 residues. CDR1 is KGHSH and CDR2 is LQKENI in the germline V gene. The germline V and J ends were trimmed by 4 bases and 3 bases, with 15 bases remaining between them. CDR3 nucleotides: TGTGCCAGCTCACTTACGGGATTTATGGACACTGAAGCTTTCTTT. This sequence encodes CASSLTGFMDTEAFF.

V usage is TRBV15 and J usage is TRBJ2-7; TRBD1 is a possible D gene (6 bases). This CDR3 contains 15 residues. The V end was cut by 1 base, the J end by 3 bases, with 13 bases between. Per germline, CDR1 LNHNV and CDR2 YYDKDF (reference sequence). The CDR3 DNA reads as TGTGCCACCAGCAGAGCAACAGGGACACTCTACGAGCAGTACGTC. Encoded protein: CATSRATGTLYEQYV.

The V call is TRBV6-2 or TRBV6-3, the J call TRBJ2-3; 10 bases agree with TRBD1. CDR1 and CDR2 from the germline V gene are MNHEY and SVGEGT. V lost 6 bases to trimming and J lost 2 bases; unmatched junction nucleotides: 5. The CDR3 consists of 15 residues. CDR3 coding DNA: TGTGCCAGCAGCCCCGGACAGGGGGACACAGATACGCAGTATTTT. This translates into CASSPGQGDTDTQYF.